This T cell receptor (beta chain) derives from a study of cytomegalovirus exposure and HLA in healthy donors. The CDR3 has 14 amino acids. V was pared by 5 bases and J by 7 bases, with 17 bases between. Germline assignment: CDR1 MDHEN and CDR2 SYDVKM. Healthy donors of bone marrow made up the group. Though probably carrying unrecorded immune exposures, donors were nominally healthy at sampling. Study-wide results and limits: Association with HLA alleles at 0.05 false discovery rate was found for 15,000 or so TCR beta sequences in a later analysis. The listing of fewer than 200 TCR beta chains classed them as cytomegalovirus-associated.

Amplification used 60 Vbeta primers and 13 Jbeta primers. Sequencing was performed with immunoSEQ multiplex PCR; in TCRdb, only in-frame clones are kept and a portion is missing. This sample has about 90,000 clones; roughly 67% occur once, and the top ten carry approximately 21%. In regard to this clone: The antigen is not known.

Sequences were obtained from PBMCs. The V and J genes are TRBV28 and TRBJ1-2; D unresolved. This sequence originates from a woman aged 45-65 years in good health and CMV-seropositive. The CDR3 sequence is CASSPTRPLGGYTF. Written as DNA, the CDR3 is TGTGCCAGCAGTCCTACGAGGCCCCTAGGTGGCTACACCTTC.